The 29 T cell receptor beta chains reported below all come from one sample, sequenced in a study of blood T cell repertoires in COVID-19. Generated by immunoSEQ multiplex PCR, the TCRdb table keeps only in-frame clones and is missing some. This table holds about 320,000 clones, about nine tenths found once. Sequenced: PBMCs or T cells enriched from blood (not recorded which). These receptors all come from a man in his 60s who had recovered from COVID-19.

The chain employs TRBV5-1 and TRBJ2-2, with TRBD2 as a possible D gene (7 bases). In germline, CDR1 is SGHRS, CDR2 YFSETQ. The CDR3 has 15 amino acids. The V end was cut by 2 bases, the J end by 3 bases, with 11 bases between. CDR3 region: CASSFGGPDTGELFF. CDR3 nucleotides: TGCGCCAGCAGCTTCGGGGGGCCGGACACCGGGGAGCTGTTTTTT.

The gene calls are TRBV6-4 and TRBJ1-2, with a possible D match to TRBD1 (6 bases). The CDR3 runs to 15 residues. Trimming left V 2 bases short and J 2 bases short, with 12 bases between. Per the germline V gene, CDR1 is MRHNA and CDR2 is SNTAGT. CDR3 DNA sequence: TGTGCCAGCAGTGACCACGCGGGGGCCAACTATGGCTACACCTTC. Encoded protein: CASSDHAGANYGYTF.

J is TRBJ2-3 and V is TRBV19; 8 nucleotides agree with TRBD1. From germline, CDR1 is LNHDA and CDR2 SQIVND (reference sequence). The V gene end was trimmed by 5 bases and the J gene end by 1 base; junction bases not matched to a gene: 5. The CDR3 totals 15 residues. CDR3 DNA sequence: TGTGCCAGTAGTGCCGGACAGGGCGGCACAGATACGCAGTATTTT. It is translated as CASSAGQGGTDTQYF.

This clone occurred a few times. The chain joins TRBV7-6 to TRBJ1-3; possible D gene TRBD1, 5 bases. V was clipped by 5 bases and J by 0 bases, with 14 bases between them. The CDR3 has 16 residues. Germline values: CDR1 SGHVS, CDR2 FNYEAQ. CDR3 DNA sequence: TGTGCCAGCAGCCCGGGCAGACAGCTCTCTGGAAACACCATATATTTT. Amino acids: CASSPGRQLSGNTIYF.

The V call is TRBV6-6, the J call TRBJ2-3; weak D call: TRBD1 (5 bases). CDR1 and CDR2 from the germline V gene are MNHNY and SVGAGI (reference sequence). V was trimmed by 11 bases and J by 2 bases, leaving 11 bases between them. The CDR3 loop spans 12 amino acids. CDR3 coding DNA: TGTGCCTCCGTAGGGGACACAGATACGCAGTATTTT. This sequence encodes CASVGDTDTQYF.

V is TRBV27 and J is TRBJ1-3; TRBD1 aligns across 8 bases. The length of the CDR3 is 13 residues. In germline, CDR1 is MNHEY, CDR2 SMNVEV (reference sequence). Losses at the gene ends were 10 bases for V and 4 bases for J; bases not matched to a gene: 6. Here the CDR3 DNA reads TGTGCCACCTGGACAGGGTCCGGAAACACCATATATTTT. Its translation is CATWTGSGNTIYF.

This clone was observed once. The sample holds other DNA sequences that translate to the same CDR3. V is TRBV7-2 and J is TRBJ1-5; D is perhaps TRBD1 (5 bases). V was shortened by 1 base and J by 1 base, with 5 bases between the two germline ends. CDR3 length: 14 amino acids. CDR1 and CDR2 from the germline V gene are SGHTA and FQGNSA. CDR3 nucleotide sequence: TGTGCCAGCAGCTTAGGACAGAGCAATCAGCCCCAGCATTTT. Encoded protein: CASSLGQSNQPQHF.

The chain links TRBV5-1 to TRBJ2-5; TRBD2 matches 7 bases. V lost 2 bases to trimming and J lost 5 bases; unmatched junction nucleotides: 3. Germline CDR1 is SGHRS and CDR2 is YFSETQ. The CDR3 is 13 residues long. CDR3 region: CASSFGGSETQYF. CDR3 DNA sequence: TGCGCCAGCAGCTTCGGGGGGTCCGAGACCCAGTACTTC.

The chain recombines TRBV7-3 with TRBJ2-1; 7 nucleotides agree with TRBD2. The CDR3 contains 16 residues. V was pared by 4 bases and J by 0 bases, with 6 bases of the junction left unmatched. CDR1 is SGHTA, CDR2 FQGTGA, per germline. CDR3 coding DNA: TGTGCCAGCAGCTCAAGCGGGGTTAGCTCCTACAATGAGCAGTTCTTC. Its translation is CASSSSGVSSYNEQFF.

The J gene is TRBJ2-7, the V gene TRBV19; 9 bases are a match to TRBD1. CDR1 LNHDA and CDR2 SQIVND come from the germline V gene (reference sequence). V gave up 5 bases and J gave up 0 bases; unmatched junction bases: 5. CDR3 size: 15 residues. The CDR3 coding sequence is TGTGCCAGTAGTGCGGGGACAGGGACCTCCTACGAGCAGTACTTC. This sequence encodes CASSAGTGTSYEQYF.

The J gene is TRBJ2-3, the V gene TRBV7-9; 11 nucleotides match TRBD2. This CDR3 contains 18 residues. V shed 4 bases, J shed 0 bases, and the junction held 9 bases outside the gene matches. The germline V gene has CDR1 SEHNR and CDR2 FQNEAQ (reference sequence). The CDR3 here is CASSSDLGLAGSTDTQYF. The CDR3 DNA sequence: TGTGCCAGCAGCTCGGACCTTGGACTAGCGGGTAGCACAGATACGCAGTATTTT.

This chain joins TRBV15 and TRBJ2-7, with D tentatively TRBD2 (6 bases). CDR1 is LNHNV, CDR2 YYDKDF, per germline (reference sequence). The CDR3 runs 13 residues. Trimming took off 0 bases at V and 6 bases at J, with 9 bases between the two ends. CDR3 amino acids: CATSRERGGEQYF. In nucleotides, the CDR3 is TGTGCCACCAGCAGAGAGCGGGGAGGCGAGCAGTACTTC.

This chain connects TRBV11-2 to TRBJ2-2; 10 bases align to TRBD2. Germline V gene sequence: CDR1 SGHAT, CDR2 FQNNGV. The ends lost 0 bases at V and 4 bases at J; junction bases unmatched: 8. The CDR3 is 18 residues long. Here the CDR3 DNA reads TGTGCCAGCAGCTTAGATTTGCTAGCGGGAGTTGGCACCGGGGAGCTGTTTTTT. It codes for CASSLDLLAGVGTGELFF.

The chain couples TRBV5-1 to TRBJ2-2; 7 bases are a match to TRBD2. Trimming took 0 bases from V and 6 from J; bases not matched to a gene: 2. The germline V gene encodes CDR1 SGHRS and CDR2 YFSETQ. This CDR3 contains 14 residues. CDR3 nucleotide sequence: TGCGCCAGCAGCTTGGACAGCGGGGCCGGGGAGCTGTTTTTT. It specifies CASSLDSGAGELFF.

The chain recombines TRBV28 with TRBJ1-2; TRBD1 matches at 8 bases. CDR1 is MDHEN and CDR2 is SYDVKM in the germline V gene. V shed 4 bases and J 5 bases; nucleotides not matched to a gene: 6. CDR3 length: 14 residues. The CDR3 is CASSSARTGYGYTF. The CDR3 DNA is TGTGCCAGCAGTTCAGCCCGGACAGGGTATGGCTACACCTTC.

This clone was recorded only once. This chain links TRBV29-1 with TRBJ2-5; TRBD2 agrees at 8 bases. The junction had 7 bases not matched to a gene; V was cut back by 3 bases and J by 4 bases. The CDR3 has 14 amino acids. Per germline, CDR1 SQVTM and CDR2 ANQGSEA. The CDR3 loop is CSVDQAGVRETQYF. The CDR3 DNA follows: TGCAGCGTTGATCAAGCGGGAGTACGAGAGACCCAGTACTTC.

J is TRBJ2-7 and V is TRBV18, with TRBD2 identical over 14 bases. The V gene end was trimmed by 3 bases and the J gene end by 5 bases; junction bases not matched to a gene: 9. CDR1 KGHSH and CDR2 LQKENI come from the germline V gene. There are 17 residues in the CDR3. For the CDR3, the DNA is TGTGCCAGCTCACCCCCCGGGACTAGCGGGAGTCTCAACGAGCAGTACTTC. This translates into CASSPPGTSGSLNEQYF.

This chain links TRBV3-1 (or the pseudogene TRBV3-2) with TRBJ1-2, with D hard to call. The CDR3 runs 13 residues. Looked up from germline, CDR1 is LGHDT and CDR2 is YNNKEL (reference sequence). Trimming left V 4 bases short and J 12 bases short, with 18 bases between. The DNA for the CDR3 is TGTGCCAGCAGCCCGTTACGGCGCGGGATAAACACCTTC. Protein: CASSPLRRGINTF.

The rearrangement links TRBV2 to TRBJ1-5; TRBD1 agrees at 8 bases. From germline, CDR1 is SNHLY and CDR2 FYNNEI. The CDR3 runs 13 residues. The V and J ends lost 6 bases and 7 bases, in that order; junction bases with no gene match: 5. The CDR3 region has the DNA TGTGCCAGCAGGGAGACAGGGGAGCAGCCCCAGCATTTT. It translates to CASRETGEQPQHF. The full variable domain, its missing parts supplied by reference TRBV2 and TRBJ1-5, is EPEVTQTPSHQVTQMGQEVILRCVPISNHLYFYWYRQILGQKVEFLVSFYNNEISEKSEIFDDQFSVERPDGSNFTLKIRSTKLEDSAMYFCASRETGEQPQHFGDGTRLSIL.

V usage is TRBV13 and J usage is TRBJ2-2, with 12 bases lining up with TRBD2. There are 16 residues in the CDR3. Germline lookup yields CDR1 PRHDT and CDR2 FYEKMQ (reference sequence). Trimming cost V 0 bases and J 5 bases; bases outside gene matches: 1. CDR3 region: CASSLGTSGRTGELFF. In nucleotides, the CDR3 is TGTGCCAGCAGCTTAGGGACTAGCGGGAGAACCGGGGAGCTGTTTTTT.

The rearrangement joins TRBV5-6 to TRBJ1-4; D uncertain. V lost 1 base and J 5 bases, leaving 6 bases between the germline ends. The CDR3 is 13 amino acids. CDR1 SGHDT and CDR2 YYEEEE come from the germline V gene. The CDR3 spells CASSLTGNEKLFF. Written as DNA, the CDR3 is TGTGCCAGCAGCTTGACGGGGAATGAAAAACTGTTTTTT. Full variable domain (missing parts from reference TRBV5-6 and TRBJ1-4): DAGVTQSPTHLIKTRGQQVTLRCSPKSGHDTVSWYQQALGQGPQFIFQYYEEEERQRGNFPDRFSGHQFPNYSSELNVNALLLGDSALYLCASSLTGNEKLFFGSGTQLSVL.

The V gene is TRBV15, the J gene TRBJ1-4, with D maybe TRBD1 (5 bases). Germline values: CDR1 LNHNV, CDR2 YYDKDF (reference sequence). The CDR3 is 14 residues long. Trimming left V 4 bases short and J 5 bases short, with 11 bases between. CDR3 sequence: CATSIRASNEKLFF. The DNA for the CDR3 is TGTGCCACCAGCATCAGGGCTTCGAATGAAAAACTGTTTTTT.

V is TRBV25-1 and J is TRBJ2-5, with TRBD1 matching over 7 bases. The germline gives CDR1 MGHDK, CDR2 SYGVNS. This CDR3 is 13 amino acids long. The ends lost 7 bases at V and 1 base at J; junction bases unmatched: 3. This CDR3 reads CASKRQGQETQYF. For the CDR3, the DNA is TGTGCCAGCAAAAGACAGGGCCAAGAGACCCAGTACTTC.

This chain links TRBV10-2 with TRBJ2-1; TRBD2 agrees at 13 bases. V was clipped by 6 bases and J by 5 bases; unmatched bases: 7. The CDR3 has 16 residues. The V gene's germline CDR1 is WSHSY and CDR2 SAAADI. This chain's CDR3 is CASSPGLAGAHNEQFF. CDR3 in DNA: TGCGCCAGCAGCCCCGGACTAGCGGGAGCCCACAATGAGCAGTTCTTC.

The chain couples TRBV30 to TRBJ2-3; maybe TRBD2 (6 bases). Trimming removed 0 bases at V and 0 bases at J, with 13 bases between. The CDR3 has 16 amino acids. Germline CDR1 is GTSNPN and CDR2 is SVGIG (reference sequence). The CDR3 sequence is CAWSVGIAASTDTQYF. The CDR3, as DNA: TGTGCCTGGAGTGTCGGAATAGCGGCTAGCACAGATACGCAGTATTTT.

V is TRBV4-3 and J is TRBJ2-2; D is unclear. V was trimmed by 0 bases and J by 0 bases, leaving 8 bases between them. CDR3 length: 16 residues. Germline V gene data show CDR1 as LGHNA and CDR2 as YSLEER. The CDR3 spells CASSQDGQPNTGELFF. The CDR3 bases are TGCGCCAGCAGCCAAGATGGGCAGCCGAACACCGGGGAGCTGTTTTTT.

This clone turned up a few times. The rearrangement uses TRBV3-1 (or the pseudogene TRBV3-2) and TRBJ1-6, with D tentatively TRBD1 (6 bases). Germline CDR1 is LGHDT and CDR2 is YNNKEL (reference sequence). This CDR3 has 14 amino acids. V lost 3 bases, J lost 6 bases, and 9 bases lay in between. CDR3 residues: CASSQRTVNSPLHF. The DNA of the CDR3 is TGTGCCAGCAGCCAGCGGACAGTTAATTCACCCCTCCACTTT.

In DNA, the CDR3 is TGTGCCAGCAGCTTTTTGGAGGCCACCTTTCAAGAGACCCAGTACTTC. As protein: CASSFLEATFQETQYF. The V and J genes are TRBV5-4 and TRBJ2-5; possibly TRBD2 for D (5 bases). Germline V CDR1 and CDR2: SGHNT, YYREEE (reference sequence). With 2 bases removed from V and 2 bases from J, the gap between germline ends came to 16 bases. This CDR3 spans 16 amino acids.

The genes are TRBV7-2 and TRBJ1-5; 8 bases fit TRBD1. Looked up from germline, CDR1 is SGHTA and CDR2 is FQGNSA. J was trimmed by 1 base and V by 5 bases; bases with no gene match: 7. This CDR3 spans 16 amino acids. CDR3 nucleotides: TGTGCCAGCAGCCCAGGACAGGGATACAGCAATCAGCCCCAGCATTTT. It yields the protein CASSPGQGYSNQPQHF.